The 6 T cell receptor beta chains below were found in one sample sequenced in a study of shared clonotypes between healthy human individuals. Some clones are missing from TCRdb's copy, which holds only in-frame ones; the method was immunoSEQ multiplex PCR. The repertoire consists of a few hundred thousand clones, with around 97% occurring once and the leading ten covering around 0.058%. Source material: naive CD4+ T cells sorted from blood. The subset denotes: CD45RA+ positively selected. Receptors were obtained from a woman aged 30 to 39 in good health.

This rearrangement joins TRBV5-1 to TRBJ1-2; no clear D gene. Trimming removed 0 bases from V and 4 bases from J, with 7 bases in between. This CDR3 region has 13 residues. The V gene's germline CDR1 is SGHRS and CDR2 YFSETQ. The CDR3 sequence is CASSLAGTYGYTF. Written as DNA, the CDR3 is TGCGCCAGCAGCTTGGCCGGAACCTATGGCTACACCTTC.

This clone was picked up one time. This chain connects TRBV18 to TRBJ1-3; no firm D call. CDR3 length: 15 residues. Trimming pared 3 bases from V and 7 bases from J, leaving 16 bases between. Germline-derived CDR1 and CDR2 are KGHSH and LQKENI. CDR3 amino acids: CASSPAGGGRNTIYF. The DNA of the CDR3 is TGTGCCAGCTCACCCGCGGGAGGTGGTCGGAACACCATATATTTT.

This clone was counted a single time. The identical CDR3 is also encoded by other nucleotide sequences in the sample. The chain joins TRBV6-5 to TRBJ2-1; TRBD2 matches 10 bases. The length of the CDR3 is 15 residues. Trimming removed 6 bases from V and 0 bases from J; junction bases left unmatched: 2. Per the germline V gene, CDR1 is MNHEY and CDR2 is SVGAGI. As DNA, the CDR3 is TGTGCCAGCAGACTAGCGGGGAGCTCCTACAATGAGCAGTTCTTC. It codes for CASRLAGSSYNEQFF.

The genes are TRBV5-6 and TRBJ2-5, with 10 bases aligning to TRBD1. The better agreement between TRBJ2-7 and the DNA end casts doubt on the J call. The CDR3 sequence is 18 residues long. CDR1 is SGHDT and CDR2 is YYEEEE in the germline V gene. CDR3 protein: CASTPGQGTPVGVYEQYF. In DNA form, the CDR3 reads TGTGCCAGCACCCCGGGACAGGGGACCCCCGTGGGAGTTTACGAGCAGTACTTC.

This chain's CDR3 is CATRRDLVAGELFF. In nucleotides, the CDR3 is TGTGCCACCCGACGGGACTTGGTAGCCGGGGAGCTGTTTTTT. The J gene is TRBJ2-2, the V gene TRBV6-6; a possible D gene is TRBD2 (6 bases). Trimming took 10 bases from V and 6 from J, leaving 18 bases between them. Germline CDR1 and CDR2: MNHNY and SVGAGI (reference sequence). This CDR3 is built from 14 residues.

J is TRBJ2-5 and V is TRBV11-2, with a tentative D call TRBD2 (5 bases). The J call is in doubt because the DNA end fits TRBJ2-7 better. Germline CDR1 reads SGHAT; CDR2 reads FQNNGV. The CDR3 length is 15 residues. The CDR3 DNA sequence: TGTGCCAGCAGCTTAGGGAGGATAGAGGACTACGAGCAGTACTTC. It codes for CASSLGRIEDYEQYF.